This entry lists 26 T cell receptor beta chains sequenced from one sample in a study of blood T cell repertoires in COVID-19. The repertoire was sequenced with immunoSEQ multiplex PCR; TCRdb's copy has only in-frame clones and lacks some. The data show 90,000 to 150,000 clones, about 89% seen once. The specimen sequenced was peripheral blood. The receptors here all came from a human donor with acute or convalescent COVID-19. The donor label of this sample is uncertain.

This clone was observed a single time. The V and J genes are TRBV4-3 and TRBJ2-3; tentative D call: TRBD2 (6 bases). Germline loops: CDR1 LGHNA, CDR2 YSLEER. Trimming removed 2 bases at V and 2 bases at J, with 17 bases between. The CDR3 has 17 residues. Here the CDR3 DNA reads TGCGCCAGCAGCCAAAACCCCCCTAGCGCTAACACAGATACGCAGTATTTT. Protein: CASSQNPPSANTDTQYF.

The chain couples TRBV28 to TRBJ1-4; 7 bases agree with TRBD1. Germline CDR1 reads MDHEN; CDR2 reads SYDVKM. J gave up 5 bases and V 10 bases, and 13 bases lay outside the gene matches. The CDR3 totals 15 residues. The CDR3 nucleotides read TGTGCCATCAGAGAGCCGGGACAGCGGAATGAAAAACTGTTTTTT. It translates to CAIREPGQRNEKLFF.

V and J are TRBV6-2 or TRBV6-3 and TRBJ1-1, with TRBD1 as a possible D gene (5 bases). CDR1 is MNHEY, CDR2 SVGEGT, per germline. The CDR3 runs 16 residues. Trimming cost V 2 bases and J 4 bases, with 17 bases left between them. The CDR3, as DNA: TGTGCCAGCAGTTACGGCACCAAGGGGTCGGGCACTGAAGCTTTCTTT. Encoded protein: CASSYGTKGSGTEAFF.

CDR3 region: CASSSGNSGNTIYF. In DNA, the CDR3 is TGCGCCAGCAGCTCAGGAAACTCTGGAAACACCATATATTTT. The rearrangement uses TRBV5-1 and TRBJ1-3; D not certain. Germline loops: CDR1 SGHRS, CDR2 YFSETQ. V was shortened by 3 bases and J by 0 bases, with 7 bases between the two germline ends. The CDR3 sequence is 14 residues long.

The chain carries TRBV7-3 and TRBJ1-6, with TRBD1 matching 7 bases. V shed 4 bases and J 10 bases; nucleotides not matched to a gene: 7. Germline CDR1 is SGHTA and CDR2 is FQGTGA. The CDR3 covers 14 residues. CDR3 region: CASSSTGPGSPLHF. In DNA, the CDR3 is TGTGCCAGCAGCTCGACAGGGCCCGGCTCACCCCTCCACTTT.

The genes are TRBV10-3 and TRBJ2-7; 9 nucleotides align to TRBD2. The CDR3 runs to 16 residues. The germline gives CDR1 ENHRY, CDR2 SYGVKD. V gave up 7 bases and J gave up 6 bases; unmatched junction bases: 16. The CDR3 nucleotides read TGTGCCATCACCGCTTTTAGCGGGAGAACTAGGGGCGAGCAGTACTTC. The encoded protein is CAITAFSGRTRGEQYF.

The J gene is TRBJ1-4, the V gene TRBV28; 7 bases line up with TRBD1. Germline-derived CDR1 and CDR2 are MDHEN and SYDVKM. The CDR3 length is 18 residues. Trimming at V came to 7 bases and at J to 2 bases, leaving 16 bases not matched to a gene. The CDR3 reads CASTLSTGEDKTNEKLFF. DNA of the CDR3: TGTGCCAGCACACTTTCAACAGGGGAGGATAAGACTAATGAAAAACTGTTTTTT.

The V and J genes are TRBV9 and TRBJ2-7, with 9 bases that match TRBD1. CDR1 and CDR2 (germline): SGDLS, YYNGEE. The CDR3 has 15 residues. Losses at the gene ends were 0 bases for V and 2 bases for J; bases not matched to a gene: 3. The CDR3 protein is CASSVGGDRAYEQYF. In DNA, the CDR3 is TGTGCCAGCAGCGTAGGGGGGGACAGGGCCTACGAGCAGTACTTC.

The chain uses TRBV7-6 and TRBJ2-1, with no clear D. Trimming removed 0 bases from V and 0 bases from J, with 9 bases in between. Germline CDR1 is SGHVS and CDR2 is FNYEAQ. The CDR3 length is 16 residues. CDR3 sequence reads: CASSLAPPSSYNEQFF. In DNA form, the CDR3 reads TGTGCCAGCAGCTTAGCTCCCCCGAGCTCCTACAATGAGCAGTTCTTC.

This clone appeared a few times. The chain joins TRBV2 to TRBJ1-5; maybe TRBD1 (5 bases). V lost 7 bases and J 7 bases, leaving 14 bases between the germline ends. The V gene's germline CDR1 is SNHLY and CDR2 FYNNEI. This CDR3 has 13 residues. CDR3 nucleotide sequence: TGTGCCAGCATGGTAGGGGTCGGGCAGCCCCAGCATTTT. Translation gives CASMVGVGQPQHF.

The V and J genes are TRBV7-9 and TRBJ2-1; unclear D gene. Trimming left V 1 base short and J 3 bases short, with 7 bases between. The germline gives CDR1 SEHNR, CDR2 FQNEAQ (reference sequence). The CDR3 spans 14 residues. The CDR3 protein is CASSLVLDYNEQFF. The CDR3 DNA is TGTGCCAGCAGCTTAGTTTTAGACTACAATGAGCAGTTCTTC. Full variable domain (rest looked up from reference TRBV7-9 and TRBJ2-1): DTGVSQNPRHKITKRGQNVTFRCDPISEHNRLYWYRQTLGQGPEFLTYFQNEAQLEKSRLLSDRFSAERPKGSFSTLEIQRTEQGDSAMYLCASSLVLDYNEQFFGPGTRLTVL.

This sequence joins TRBV13 and TRBJ1-4, with 10 bases lining up with TRBD1. The length of the CDR3 is 17 residues. V lost 5 bases to trimming and J lost 1 base; unmatched junction nucleotides: 7. Germline V gene sequence: CDR1 PRHDT, CDR2 FYEKMQ (reference sequence). This CDR3 reads CASSVRQGARTNEKLFF. Here the CDR3 DNA reads TGTGCCAGCAGCGTACGACAGGGGGCGCGAACTAATGAAAAACTGTTTTTT.

The gene calls are TRBV4-2 and TRBJ1-5; no clear D gene. The CDR3 sequence is 16 residues long. V lost 4 bases to trimming and J lost 0 bases, with 13 bases between them. Looked up from germline, CDR1 is LGHNA and CDR2 is YNFKEQ. DNA of the CDR3: TGTGCCAGCAGCCTATATGGAGCGGATAGCAATCAGCCCCAGCATTTT. Translating it yields CASSLYGADSNQPQHF.

The V call is TRBV4-2, the J call TRBJ2-7; 8 bases align to TRBD1. Germline V gene data show CDR1 as LGHNA and CDR2 as YNFKEQ. V was pared by 0 bases and J by 4 bases, with 5 bases of the junction left unmatched. The CDR3 is 15 amino acids. CDR3 sequence (DNA): TGTGCCAGCAGCCAAGATTCAGGGGGCGCTTACGAGCAGTACTTC. Protein: CASSQDSGGAYEQYF.

V usage is TRBV29-1 and J usage is TRBJ2-1; 8 bases line up with TRBD1. The CDR3 runs 13 residues. CDR1 is SQVTM and CDR2 is ANQGSEA in the germline V gene. V lost 1 base to trimming and J lost 5 bases; unmatched junction nucleotides: 1. CDR3 residues: CSVEGDRNNEQFF. CDR3 DNA sequence: TGCAGCGTTGAAGGGGACAGGAACAATGAGCAGTTCTTC.

The genes are TRBV6-4 and TRBJ1-3, with a tentative D call TRBD1 (5 bases). Looked up from germline, CDR1 is MRHNA and CDR2 is SNTAGT. V was cut by 0 bases and J by 2 bases, with 8 bases left in between. The CDR3 loop spans 15 amino acids. This chain's CDR3 is CASSDSHRPGNTIYF. CDR3 nucleotides: TGTGCCAGCAGTGACTCGCACAGGCCTGGAAACACCATATATTTT.

In DNA, the CDR3 is TGTGCCAGCAGCATACAGGGCAATAATTCACCCCTCCACTTT. Its protein is CASSIQGNNSPLHF. The gene calls are TRBV7-9 and TRBJ1-6; D may be TRBD1 (6 bases). With 5 bases removed from V and 5 bases from J, the gap between germline ends came to 10 bases. The germline V gene encodes CDR1 SEHNR and CDR2 FQNEAQ (reference sequence). The CDR3 spans 14 residues.

The V gene is TRBV5-8, the J gene TRBJ2-7, with TRBD1 matching over 10 bases. Trimming took 3 bases from V and 6 from J; bases not matched to a gene: 3. The CDR3 spans 13 residues. Germline V gives CDR1 SGHTS, CDR2 YDEGEE. Here the CDR3 DNA reads TGTGCCAGCAGCTGGGACAGGGGTCGCGAGCAGTACTTC. It codes for CASSWDRGREQYF. Based on the CDR3 plus reference TRBV5-8 and TRBJ2-7, the full variable domain is EAGVTQSPTHLIKTRGQQATLRCSPISGHTSVYWYQQALGLGLQFLLWYDEGEERNRGNFPPRFSGRQFPNYSSELNVNALELEDSALYLCASSWDRGREQYFGPGTRLTVT.

The V and J genes are TRBV28 and TRBJ1-1; TRBD1 might be the D (5 bases). Germline V gene data show CDR1 as MDHEN and CDR2 as SYDVKM. The CDR3 contains 14 residues. Trimming stripped 5 bases from V and 3 bases from J, with 13 bases between. The CDR3 sequence: CASSPTGIHTEAFF. CDR3 DNA: TGTGCCAGCAGTCCTACAGGTATACACACTGAAGCTTTCTTT.

The chain employs TRBV19 and TRBJ1-6, with D uncertain. Trimming removed 5 bases at V and 0 bases at J, with 8 bases between. The CDR3 consists of 15 residues. CDR1 and CDR2 from the germline V gene are LNHDA and SQIVND (reference sequence). The CDR3 DNA reads as TGTGCCAGTAGTGAACAGAGCTCCTATAATTCACCCCTCCACTTT. It yields the protein CASSEQSSYNSPLHF.

This chain connects TRBV19 to TRBJ2-1; 8 bases match TRBD2. Germline CDR1 LNHDA, CDR2 SQIVND (reference sequence). This CDR3 spans 14 amino acids. V was clipped by 5 bases and J by 9 bases; unmatched bases: 9. CDR3 sequence reads: CASSAPGGGLEQFF. The CDR3 nucleotides are TGTGCCAGTAGTGCCCCCGGGGGGGGACTTGAGCAGTTCTTC.

The rearrangement joins TRBV5-6 to TRBJ2-3; TRBD2 matches 7 bases. V shed 3 bases and J 0 bases; nucleotides not matched to a gene: 4. Germline V gene sequence: CDR1 SGHDT, CDR2 YYEEEE. The CDR3 is 15 residues long. The CDR3 DNA follows: TGTGCCAGCAGCTACCTAGCGGCGAGCACAGATACGCAGTATTTT. The encoded protein is CASSYLAASTDTQYF.

This clone was seen a single time. This chain joins TRBV28 and TRBJ1-5; TRBD1 aligns across 9 bases. V lost 6 bases and J lost 6; bases outside the gene matches: 9. CDR1 is MDHEN, CDR2 SYDVKM, per germline. This CDR3 has 15 amino acids. In DNA, the CDR3 is TGTGCCAGCAGCGTCACAGGGGGCTTCAGTCAGCCCCAGCATTTT. Protein sequence: CASSVTGGFSQPQHF.

The CDR3 region has the DNA TGTGCCAGCAGCCCCGACAGGGACGTTTTGGTACCCCTCCACTTT. This sequence encodes CASSPDRDVLVPLHF. This sequence joins TRBV11-2 and TRBJ1-6, with 7 bases lining up with TRBD1. V shed 5 bases and J 12 bases; nucleotides not matched to a gene: 13. Germline V lookup: CDR1 SGHAT, CDR2 FQNNGV. The CDR3 length is 15 residues.

In regard to this clone: This same CDR3 is encoded by further DNA sequences in the sample. The chain has TRBV28 and TRBJ2-7; 8 bases align to TRBD1. Germline CDR1 MDHEN, CDR2 SYDVKM. V lost 2 bases to trimming and J lost 4 bases; unmatched junction nucleotides: 1. The CDR3 loop spans 13 amino acids. CDR3 in DNA: TGTGCCAGCAGTTTAACAGGGGGGTACGAGCAGTACTTC. This translates into CASSLTGGYEQYF.

The V call is TRBV24-1, the J call TRBJ1-2; the D gene is possibly TRBD1 (5 bases). The V end lost 4 bases, the J end lost 4 bases, and 12 bases lay between the germline ends. The CDR3 is 14 residues long. Germline loops: CDR1 KGHDR, CDR2 SFDVKD. The CDR3 reads CATSDSDMGYGYTF. In DNA, the CDR3 is TGTGCCACCAGTGACTCGGACATGGGCTATGGCTACACCTTC.